This T cell receptor (beta chain) was identified during a study of T cell repertoires in cytomegalovirus infection. Study conclusions and caveats: The study found HLA-C-restricted CMV-specific TCR beta clonotypes dominating the ex vivo response.

TCRdb reanalysed the reads using MiXCR and keeps one entry per CDR3 protein. The sample lists about 250,000 distinct CDR3 sequences; around an eighth were seen once. The CDR3 totals 16 residues. Germline CDR1 reads MDHEN; CDR2 reads SYDVKM. Trimming stripped 7 bases from V and 9 bases from J, with 22 bases between. As concerns this clonotype: Its antigen remains unknown.

V is TRBV28 and J is TRBJ1-6, with D maybe TRBD1 (6 bases). The sample was PBMCs. The clonotype comes from a human donor in good health (CMV status not recorded). Some clones in this sample may be carry-over from other donors' samples. In nucleotides, the CDR3 is TGTGCCAGCAAAAAACAGGGCATGAGGGCGGCTTCACCCCTCCACTTT. This translates into CASKKQGMRAASPLHF.